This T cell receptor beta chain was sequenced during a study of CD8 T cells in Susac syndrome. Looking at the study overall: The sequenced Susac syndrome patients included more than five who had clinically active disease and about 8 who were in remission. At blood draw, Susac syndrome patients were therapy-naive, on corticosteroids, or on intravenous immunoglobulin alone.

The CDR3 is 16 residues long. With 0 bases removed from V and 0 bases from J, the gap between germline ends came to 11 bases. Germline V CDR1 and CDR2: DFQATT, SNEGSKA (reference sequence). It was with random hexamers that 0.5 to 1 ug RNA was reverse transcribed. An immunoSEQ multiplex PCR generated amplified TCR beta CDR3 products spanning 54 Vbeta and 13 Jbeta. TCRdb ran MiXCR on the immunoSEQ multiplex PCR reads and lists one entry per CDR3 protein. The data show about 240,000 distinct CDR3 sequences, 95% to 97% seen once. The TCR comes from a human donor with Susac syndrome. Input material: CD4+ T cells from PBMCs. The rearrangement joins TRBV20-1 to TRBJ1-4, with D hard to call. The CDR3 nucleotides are TGCAGTGCTAGAGACCTGGAAAGGGCAACTAATGAAAAACTGTTTTTT. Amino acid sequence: CSARDLERATNEKLFF.